These T cell receptor beta chains were read from a single sample in a study of cytomegalovirus exposure and HLA in healthy donors. Assay: immunoSEQ multiplex PCR; the TCRdb copy retains only in-frame clones and omits some. The data show fewer than 200,000 clones, approximately 80% seen once. Sequencing used PBMCs. All receptors derive from a female donor in good health and CMV-seronegative. The CDR3 runs from the conserved cysteine through the conserved F or W. Fields, in order: D gene, J gene, V gene, clone size, CDR3 DNA, CDR3 protein. The D gene is left open where the match is weak. Some rows have no size entry. The others give once, few or many, or a class for an expanded clone.

d_gene: TRBD2; j_gene: TRBJ2-3; v_gene: TRBV2; abundance: -; CDR3nt: TGTGCCAGCAGCCCACTAGCGGGGTCGGATACGCAGTATTTT; CDR3aa: CASSPLAGSDTQYF
d_gene: -; j_gene: TRBJ1-1; v_gene: TRBV7-6; abundance: -; CDR3nt: TGTGCCAGCAGCACGATGCCGGGACACACGAACACTGAAGCTTTCTTT; CDR3aa: CASSTMPGHTNTEAFF
d_gene: -; j_gene: TRBJ1-2; v_gene: TRBV4-1; abundance: -; CDR3nt: TGCGCCAGCAGCCAAGAGCCAGGGAACTATGGCTACACCTTC; CDR3aa: CASSQEPGNYGYTF
d_gene: TRBD2; j_gene: TRBJ2-3; v_gene: TRBV27; abundance: -; CDR3nt: TGTGCCAGCGGGTATCCTTGGGCTAGCGGGAGAACAGATACGCAGTATTTT; CDR3aa: CASGYPWASGRTDTQYF
d_gene: -; j_gene: TRBJ2-2; v_gene: TRBV10-3; abundance: -; CDR3nt: TGTGCCATCAGCCAGGGTGCGAACACCGGGGAGCTGTTTTTT; CDR3aa: CAISQGANTGELFF
d_gene: TRBD1; j_gene: TRBJ2-7; v_gene: TRBV5-4; abundance: -; CDR3nt: TGTGCCAGCAGACCCGGGACAGGTTACGAGCAGTACTTC; CDR3aa: CASRPGTGYEQYF
d_gene: -; j_gene: TRBJ2-1; v_gene: TRBV11-3; abundance: -; CDR3nt: TGTGCCAGCAGCTTAGATACCAGTGAGCAGTTCTTC; CDR3aa: CASSLDTSEQFF
d_gene: -; j_gene: TRBJ2-7; v_gene: TRBV11-2; abundance: -; CDR3nt: TGTGCCAGCAGCCTACGGACAGACTTCTACGAGCAGTACTTC; CDR3aa: CASSLRTDFYEQYF
d_gene: -; j_gene: TRBJ2-3; v_gene: TRBV7-9; abundance: -; CDR3nt: TGTGCCAGCAGCGCAGGACAGTACACAGATACGCAGTATTTT; CDR3aa: CASSAGQYTDTQYF
d_gene: -; j_gene: TRBJ2-3; v_gene: TRBV5-5; abundance: -; CDR3nt: TGTGCCAGCAGTCCCAGGGGAGATACGCAGTATTTT; CDR3aa: CASSPRGDTQYF
d_gene: TRBD2; j_gene: TRBJ2-1; v_gene: TRBV5-1; abundance: few; CDR3nt: TGCGCCAGCAGCTTGGGGGGGAGGGCCTATGAGCAGTTCTTC; CDR3aa: CASSLGGRAYEQFF
d_gene: -; j_gene: TRBJ2-7; v_gene: TRBV6-1; abundance: -; CDR3nt: TGTGCCAGCAGTGCAGCGGAGGCTCCCTACGAGCAGTACTTC; CDR3aa: CASSAAEAPYEQYF
d_gene: -; j_gene: TRBJ2-7; v_gene: TRBV29-1; abundance: -; CDR3nt: TGCAGCGTTACTCGCTTGGGGCGACCCTCCTACGAGCAGTACTTC; CDR3aa: CSVTRLGRPSYEQYF
d_gene: TRBD2; j_gene: TRBJ2-1; v_gene: TRBV2; abundance: -; CDR3nt: TGTGCCAGCAGGGTTCGGACTAGCGAGTACAATGAGCAGTTCTTC; CDR3aa: CASRVRTSEYNEQFF
d_gene: -; j_gene: TRBJ1-4; v_gene: TRBV7-9; abundance: -; CDR3nt: TGTGCCAGCAGCTTACAGGGGAGTAATGAAAAACTGTTTTTT; CDR3aa: CASSLQGSNEKLFF
d_gene: -; j_gene: TRBJ2-1; v_gene: TRBV29-1; abundance: once; CDR3nt: TGCAGCGTTGACCAGGGGGGGTTCTTC; CDR3aa: CSVDQGGFF
d_gene: TRBD2; j_gene: TRBJ2-7; v_gene: TRBV7-9; abundance: once; CDR3nt: TGTGCCAGCAGCCGGAAAACTAGCGGAATTACCTACGAGCAGTACTTC; CDR3aa: CASSRKTSGITYEQYF
d_gene: TRBD2; j_gene: TRBJ2-2; v_gene: TRBV5-6; abundance: few; CDR3nt: TGTGCCAGCAGCTCCTTTAGCGGGGGGGCCACCGGGGAGCTGTTTTTT; CDR3aa: CASSSFSGGATGELFF
d_gene: TRBD1; j_gene: TRBJ2-2; v_gene: TRBV5-1; abundance: -; CDR3nt: TGCGCCAGCAGCCTCGGCGACAGGGGAGGAAACGGGGAGCTGTTTTTT; CDR3aa: CASSLGDRGGNGELFF
d_gene: -; j_gene: TRBJ1-4; v_gene: TRBV5-5; abundance: -; CDR3nt: TGTGCCAGCAGCTCTAGGGGAAGGGCCGGGGAAAAACTGTTTTTT; CDR3aa: CASSSRGRAGEKLFF
d_gene: -; j_gene: TRBJ2-2; v_gene: TRBV19; abundance: -; CDR3nt: TGTGCCAGTAGTATAGATCCAAACACCGGGGAGCTGTTTTTT; CDR3aa: CASSIDPNTGELFF
d_gene: -; j_gene: TRBJ2-2; v_gene: TRBV5-1; abundance: -; CDR3nt: TGCGCCAGCAGCTTGGGGGGAGGATCCGGGGAGCTGTTTTTT; CDR3aa: CASSLGGGSGELFF